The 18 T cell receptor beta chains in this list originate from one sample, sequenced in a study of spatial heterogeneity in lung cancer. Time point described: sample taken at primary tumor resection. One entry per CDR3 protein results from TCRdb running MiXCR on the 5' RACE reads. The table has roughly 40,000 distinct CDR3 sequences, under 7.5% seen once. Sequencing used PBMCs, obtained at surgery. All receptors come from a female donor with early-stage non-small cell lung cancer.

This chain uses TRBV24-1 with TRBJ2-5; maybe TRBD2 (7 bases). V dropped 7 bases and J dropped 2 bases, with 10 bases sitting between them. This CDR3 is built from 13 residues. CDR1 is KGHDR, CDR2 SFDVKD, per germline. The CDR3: CATSGGPQETQYF. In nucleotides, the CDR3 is TGTGCCACCAGCGGGGGGCCTCAAGAGACCCAGTACTTC.

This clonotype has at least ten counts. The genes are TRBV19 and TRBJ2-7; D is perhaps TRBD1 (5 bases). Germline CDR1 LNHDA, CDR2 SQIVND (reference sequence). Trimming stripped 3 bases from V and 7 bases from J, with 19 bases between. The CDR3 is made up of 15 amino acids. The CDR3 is CASSIVTGAYSEQYF. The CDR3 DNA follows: TGTGCCAGTAGTATCGTAACAGGTGCCTATTCGGAGCAGTACTTC.

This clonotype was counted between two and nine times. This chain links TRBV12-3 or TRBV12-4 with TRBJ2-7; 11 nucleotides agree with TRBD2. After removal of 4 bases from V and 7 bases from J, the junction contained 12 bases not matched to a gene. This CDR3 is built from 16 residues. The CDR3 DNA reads TGTGCCAGCAGTTCCCTACTAGCGGGGGTTCCCTGGGAGCAGTACTTC. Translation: CASSSLLAGVPWEQYF.

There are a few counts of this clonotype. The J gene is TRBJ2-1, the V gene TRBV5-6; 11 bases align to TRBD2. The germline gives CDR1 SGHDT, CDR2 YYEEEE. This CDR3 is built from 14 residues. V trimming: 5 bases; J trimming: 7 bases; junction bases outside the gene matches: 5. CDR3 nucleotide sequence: TGTGCCAGCAGGAAACTAGCGGGGGTGAATGAGCAGTTCTTC. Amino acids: CASRKLAGVNEQFF.

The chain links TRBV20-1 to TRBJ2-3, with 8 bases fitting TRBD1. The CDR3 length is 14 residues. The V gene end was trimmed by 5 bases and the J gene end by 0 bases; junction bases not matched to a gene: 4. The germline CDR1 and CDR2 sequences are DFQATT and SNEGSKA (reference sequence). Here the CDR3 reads CSARTGLSTDTQYF. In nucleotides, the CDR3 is TGCAGTGCTCGGACAGGGCTGAGCACAGATACGCAGTATTTT.

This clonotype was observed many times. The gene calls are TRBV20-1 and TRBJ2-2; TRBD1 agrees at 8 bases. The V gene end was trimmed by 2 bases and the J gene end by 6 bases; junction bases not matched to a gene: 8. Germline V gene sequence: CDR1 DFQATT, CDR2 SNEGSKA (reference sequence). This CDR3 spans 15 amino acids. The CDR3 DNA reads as TGCAGTGCTAGAAGACAGGGGAGGTTTCCCGGGGAGCTGTTTTTT. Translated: CSARRQGRFPGELFF.

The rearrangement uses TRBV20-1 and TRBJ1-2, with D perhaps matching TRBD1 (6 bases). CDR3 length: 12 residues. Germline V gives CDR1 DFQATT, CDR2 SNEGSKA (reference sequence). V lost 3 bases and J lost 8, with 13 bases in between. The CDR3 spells CSASPGAGGYTF. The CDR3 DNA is TGCAGTGCTAGTCCGGGGGCGGGCGGCTACACCTTC.

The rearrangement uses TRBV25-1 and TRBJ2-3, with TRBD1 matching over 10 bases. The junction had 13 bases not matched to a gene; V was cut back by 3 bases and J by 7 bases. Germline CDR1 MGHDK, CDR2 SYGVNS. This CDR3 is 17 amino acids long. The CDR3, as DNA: TGTGCCAGCAGTGACTCCTTCCCGGGACAGGGGACGTATACGCAGTATTTT. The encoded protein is CASSDSFPGQGTYTQYF.

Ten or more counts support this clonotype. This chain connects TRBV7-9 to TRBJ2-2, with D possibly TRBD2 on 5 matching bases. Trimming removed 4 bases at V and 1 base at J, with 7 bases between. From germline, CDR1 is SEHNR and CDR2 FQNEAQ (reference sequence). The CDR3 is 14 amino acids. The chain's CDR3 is CASSSRGNTGELFF. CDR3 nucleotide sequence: TGTGCCAGCAGCTCCCGGGGGAACACCGGGGAGCTGTTTTTT.

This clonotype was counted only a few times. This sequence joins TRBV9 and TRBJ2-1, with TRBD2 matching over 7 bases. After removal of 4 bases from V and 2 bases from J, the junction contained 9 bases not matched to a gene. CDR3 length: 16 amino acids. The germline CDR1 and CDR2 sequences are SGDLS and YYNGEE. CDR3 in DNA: TGTGCCAGCAGCCCCGGCGGGGGATCAGCCTACAATGAGCAGTTCTTC. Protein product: CASSPGGGSAYNEQFF.

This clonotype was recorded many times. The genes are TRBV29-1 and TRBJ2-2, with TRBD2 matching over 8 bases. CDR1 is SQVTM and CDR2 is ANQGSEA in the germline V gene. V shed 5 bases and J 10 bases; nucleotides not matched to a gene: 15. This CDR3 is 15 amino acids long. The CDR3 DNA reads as TGCAGCGTTAGCGTACGAGCGGGGGTGGCCCTGGAGCTGTTTTTT. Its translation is CSVSVRAGVALELFF.

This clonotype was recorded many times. The CDR3 region is CASSQPDRNYGYTF. CDR3 bases: TGTGCCAGTAGCCAACCGGACAGAAACTATGGCTACACCTTC. The chain employs TRBV27 and TRBJ1-2; D might be TRBD1 (6 bases). The length of the CDR3 is 14 residues. The ends were cut back, 9 bases at V and 2 bases at J, with 16 bases in the middle. The germline gives CDR1 MNHEY, CDR2 SMNVEV (reference sequence).

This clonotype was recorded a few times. For the CDR3, the DNA is TGCGCCAGCAGCATCACAACAGGGCGGACTAGCGACCACGAGCAGTACTTC. Protein sequence: CASSITTGRTSDHEQYF. V is TRBV5-1 and J is TRBJ2-7; 9 bases match TRBD2. Germline V lookup: CDR1 SGHRS, CDR2 YFSETQ. V shed 4 bases and J 5 bases; nucleotides not matched to a gene: 16. There are 17 residues in the CDR3.

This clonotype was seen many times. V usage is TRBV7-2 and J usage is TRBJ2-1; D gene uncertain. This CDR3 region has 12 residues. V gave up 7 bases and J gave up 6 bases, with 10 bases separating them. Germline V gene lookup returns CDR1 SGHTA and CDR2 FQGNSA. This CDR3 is CASNTQANEQFF. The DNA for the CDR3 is TGTGCCAGCAACACCCAGGCCAATGAGCAGTTCTTC.

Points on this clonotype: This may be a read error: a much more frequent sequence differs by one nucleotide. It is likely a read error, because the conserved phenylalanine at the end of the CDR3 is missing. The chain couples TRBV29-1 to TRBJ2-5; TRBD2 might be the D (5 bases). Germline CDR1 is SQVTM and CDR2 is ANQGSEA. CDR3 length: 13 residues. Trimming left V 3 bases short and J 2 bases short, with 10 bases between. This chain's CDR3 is CSVEVGGQETQYS. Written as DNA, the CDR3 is TGCAGCGTTGAGGTTGGAGGTCAAGAGACCCAGTACTCC.

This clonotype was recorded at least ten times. The chain's CDR3 is CASSQEDGGAGKETQYF. CDR3 in DNA: TGCGCCAGCAGCCAAGAAGATGGGGGCGCCGGGAAAGAGACCCAGTACTTC. The genes are TRBV4-1 and TRBJ2-5; tentatively, D is TRBD1 (6 bases). Germline V gene lookup returns CDR1 MGHRA and CDR2 YSYEKL. This CDR3 is built from 17 residues. V lost 0 bases and J lost 3, with 17 bases in between.

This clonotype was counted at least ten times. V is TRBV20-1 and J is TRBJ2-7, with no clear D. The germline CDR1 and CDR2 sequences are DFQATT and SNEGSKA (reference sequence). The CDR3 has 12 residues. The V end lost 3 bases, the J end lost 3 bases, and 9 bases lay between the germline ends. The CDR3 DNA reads TGCAGTGCTAGCCAAAGGGTCTACGAGCAGTACTTC. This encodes CSASQRVYEQYF.

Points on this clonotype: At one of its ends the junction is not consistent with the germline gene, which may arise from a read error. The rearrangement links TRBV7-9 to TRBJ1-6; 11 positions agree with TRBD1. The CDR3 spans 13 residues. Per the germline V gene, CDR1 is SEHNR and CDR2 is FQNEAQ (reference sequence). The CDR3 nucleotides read TGTGCCAGCAGCGCTAACGGACAGGGGGCGCGGGTCTTT. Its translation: CASSANGQGARVF.